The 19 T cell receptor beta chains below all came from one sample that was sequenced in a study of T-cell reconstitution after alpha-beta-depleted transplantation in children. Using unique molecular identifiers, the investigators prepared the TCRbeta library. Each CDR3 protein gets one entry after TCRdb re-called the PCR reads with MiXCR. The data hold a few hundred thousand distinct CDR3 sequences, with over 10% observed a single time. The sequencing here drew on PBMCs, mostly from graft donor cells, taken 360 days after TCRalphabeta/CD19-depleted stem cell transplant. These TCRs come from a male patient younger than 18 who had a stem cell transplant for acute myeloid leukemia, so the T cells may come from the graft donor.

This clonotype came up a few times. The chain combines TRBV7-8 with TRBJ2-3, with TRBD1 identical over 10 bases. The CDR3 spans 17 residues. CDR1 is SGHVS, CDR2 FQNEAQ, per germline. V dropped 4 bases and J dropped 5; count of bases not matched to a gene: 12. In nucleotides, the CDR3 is TGTGCCAGCAGCTGGATGACCGGGACAGGGGTGGGAGATACGCAGTATTTT. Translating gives CASSWMTGTGVGDTQYF.

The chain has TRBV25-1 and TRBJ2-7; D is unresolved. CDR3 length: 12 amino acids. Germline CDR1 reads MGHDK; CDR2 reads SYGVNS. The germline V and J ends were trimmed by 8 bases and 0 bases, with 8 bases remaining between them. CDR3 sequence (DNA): TGTGCCAGCCTGTCGTTCTCCTACGAGCAGTACTTC. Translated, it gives CASLSFSYEQYF.

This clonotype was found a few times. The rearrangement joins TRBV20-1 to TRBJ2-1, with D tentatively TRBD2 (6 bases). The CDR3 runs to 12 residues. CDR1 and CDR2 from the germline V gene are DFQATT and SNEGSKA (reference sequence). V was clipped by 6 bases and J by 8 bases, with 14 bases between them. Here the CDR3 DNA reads TGCAGTGCCAGGACATGGGGGGATGAGCAGTTCTTC. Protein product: CSARTWGDEQFF.

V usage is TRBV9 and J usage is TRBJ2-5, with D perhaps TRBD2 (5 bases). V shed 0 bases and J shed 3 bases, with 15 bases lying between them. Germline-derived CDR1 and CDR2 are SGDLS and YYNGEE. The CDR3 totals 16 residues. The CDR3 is CASSVGLWRMEETQYF. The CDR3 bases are TGTGCCAGCAGCGTAGGGTTATGGAGGATGGAAGAGACCCAGTACTTC. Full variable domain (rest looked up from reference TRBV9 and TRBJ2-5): DSGVTQTPKHLITATGQRVTLRCSPRSGDLSVYWYQQSLDQGLQFLIQYYNGEERAKGNILERFSAQQFPDLHSELNLSSLELGDSALYFCASSVGLWRMEETQYFGPGTRLLVL.

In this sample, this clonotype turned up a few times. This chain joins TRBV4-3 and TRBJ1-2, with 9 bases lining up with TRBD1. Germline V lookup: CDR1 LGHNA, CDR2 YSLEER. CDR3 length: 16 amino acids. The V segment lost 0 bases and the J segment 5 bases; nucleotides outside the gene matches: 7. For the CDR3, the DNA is TGCGCCAGCAGCCAAGAGAAGGACAGGGGAGTGTATGGCTACACCTTC. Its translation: CASSQEKDRGVYGYTF.

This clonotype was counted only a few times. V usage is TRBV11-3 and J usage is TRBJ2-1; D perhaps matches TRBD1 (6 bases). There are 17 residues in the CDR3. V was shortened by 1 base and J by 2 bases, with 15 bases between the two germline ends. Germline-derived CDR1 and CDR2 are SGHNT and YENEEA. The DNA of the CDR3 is TGTGCCAGCAGCTTAGCTTCACAGGGCGGCCCCTACAATGAGCAGTTCTTC. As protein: CASSLASQGGPYNEQFF.

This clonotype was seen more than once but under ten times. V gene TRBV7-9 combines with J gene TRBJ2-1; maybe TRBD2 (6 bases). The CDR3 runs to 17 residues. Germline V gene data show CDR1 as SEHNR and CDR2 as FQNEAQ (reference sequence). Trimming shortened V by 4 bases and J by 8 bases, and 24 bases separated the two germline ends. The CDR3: CASSSYTGTSLLDEQFF. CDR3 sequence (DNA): TGTGCCAGCAGCTCCTACACCGGGACTTCCCTTCTGGATGAGCAGTTCTTC.

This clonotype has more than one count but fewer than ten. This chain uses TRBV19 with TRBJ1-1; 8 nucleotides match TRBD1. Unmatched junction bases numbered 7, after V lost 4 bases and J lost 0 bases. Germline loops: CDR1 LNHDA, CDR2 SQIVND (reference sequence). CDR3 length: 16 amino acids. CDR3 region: CASSRQGQPMNTEAFF. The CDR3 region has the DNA TGTGCCAGTAGTAGACAGGGGCAGCCCATGAACACTGAAGCTTTCTTT.

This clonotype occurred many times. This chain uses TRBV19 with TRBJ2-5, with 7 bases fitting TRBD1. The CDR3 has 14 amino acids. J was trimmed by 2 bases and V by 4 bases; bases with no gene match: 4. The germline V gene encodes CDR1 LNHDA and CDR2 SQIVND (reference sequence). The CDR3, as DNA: TGTGCCAGTAGTACCGGGACAGATCAAGAGACCCAGTACTTC. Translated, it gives CASSTGTDQETQYF. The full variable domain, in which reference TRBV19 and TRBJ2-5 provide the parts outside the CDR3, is DGGITQSPKYLFRKEGQNVTLSCEQNLNHDAMYWYRQDPGQGLRLIYYSQIVNDFQKGDIAEGYSVSREKKESFPLTVTSAQKNPTAFYLCASSTGTDQETQYFGPGTRLLVL.

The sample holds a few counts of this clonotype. The CDR3 reads CASSPLGGTGELFF. The CDR3 DNA sequence: TGTGCCAGCTCACCCCTCGGGGGTACCGGGGAGCTGTTTTTT. The chain uses TRBV18 and TRBJ2-2, with D possibly TRBD2 on 6 matching bases. The CDR3 is 14 amino acids. Trimming shortened V by 3 bases and J by 5 bases, and 10 bases separated the two germline ends. CDR1 and CDR2 (germline): KGHSH, LQKENI.

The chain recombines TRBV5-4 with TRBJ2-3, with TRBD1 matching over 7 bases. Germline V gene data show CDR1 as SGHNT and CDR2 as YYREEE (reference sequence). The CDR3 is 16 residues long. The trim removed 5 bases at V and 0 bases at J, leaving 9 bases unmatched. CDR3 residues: CASSYRTGMSTDTQYF. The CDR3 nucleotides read TGTGCCAGCAGTTACCGGACAGGAATGAGCACAGATACGCAGTATTTT.

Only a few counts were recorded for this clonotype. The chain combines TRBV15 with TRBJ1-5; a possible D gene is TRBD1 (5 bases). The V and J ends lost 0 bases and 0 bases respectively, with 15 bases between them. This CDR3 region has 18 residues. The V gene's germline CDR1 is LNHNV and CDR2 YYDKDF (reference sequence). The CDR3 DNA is TGTGCCACCAGCAGAGACGGCACTAAGGGGTATAGCAATCAGCCCCAGCATTTT. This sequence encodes CATSRDGTKGYSNQPQHF.

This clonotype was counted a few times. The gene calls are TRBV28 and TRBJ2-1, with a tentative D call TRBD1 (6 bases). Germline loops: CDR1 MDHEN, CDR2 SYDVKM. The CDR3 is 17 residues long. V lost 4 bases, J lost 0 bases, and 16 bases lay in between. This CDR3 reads CASSSRYRESSYNEQFF. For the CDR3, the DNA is TGTGCCAGCAGTTCCCGATACAGGGAGAGCTCCTACAATGAGCAGTTCTTC.

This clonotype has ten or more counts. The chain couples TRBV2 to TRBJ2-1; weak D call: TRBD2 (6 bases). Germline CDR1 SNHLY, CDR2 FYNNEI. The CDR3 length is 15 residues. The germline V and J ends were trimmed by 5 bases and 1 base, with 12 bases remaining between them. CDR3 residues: CASSPGLHSYNEQFF. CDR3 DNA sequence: TGTGCCAGCAGTCCGGGACTTCATTCCTACAATGAGCAGTTCTTC.

CDR3 region: CASTDRTSGSQTQYF. The CDR3 DNA reads as TGTGCCAGCACCGACCGGACTAGCGGGAGTCAGACCCAGTACTTC. The chain has TRBV12-3 or TRBV12-4 and TRBJ2-5; 13 bases agree with TRBD2. The CDR3 spans 15 residues. V lost 7 bases to trimming and J lost 6 bases; unmatched junction nucleotides: 8.

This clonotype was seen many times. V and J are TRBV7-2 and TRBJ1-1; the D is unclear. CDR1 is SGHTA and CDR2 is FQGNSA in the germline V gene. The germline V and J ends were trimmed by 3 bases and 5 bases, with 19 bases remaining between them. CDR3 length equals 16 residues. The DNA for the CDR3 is TGTGCCAGCAGCTTTTTGGGTGGTCGGGGTAGGACTGAAGCTTTCTTT. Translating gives CASSFLGGRGRTEAFF.

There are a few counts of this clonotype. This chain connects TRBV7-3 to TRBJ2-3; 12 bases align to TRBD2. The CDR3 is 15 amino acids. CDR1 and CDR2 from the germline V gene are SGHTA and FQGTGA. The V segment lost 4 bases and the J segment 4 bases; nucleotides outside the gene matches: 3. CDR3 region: CASSSLAGGPDTQYF. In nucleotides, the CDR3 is TGTGCCAGCAGCTCCCTAGCGGGAGGGCCAGATACGCAGTATTTT. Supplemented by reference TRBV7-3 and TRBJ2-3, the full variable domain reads GAGVSQTPSNKVTEKGKYVELRCDPISGHTALYWYRQSLGQGPEFLIYFQGTGAADDSGLPNDRFFAVRPEGSVSTLKIQRTERGDSAVYLCASSSLAGGPDTQYFGPGTRLTVL.

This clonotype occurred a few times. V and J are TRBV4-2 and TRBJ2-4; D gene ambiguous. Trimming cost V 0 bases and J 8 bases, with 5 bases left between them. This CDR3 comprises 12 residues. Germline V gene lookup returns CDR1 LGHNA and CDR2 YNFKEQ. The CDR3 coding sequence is TGTGCCAGCAGCCAAGATCAGTACATTCAGTACTTC. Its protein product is CASSQDQYIQYF.

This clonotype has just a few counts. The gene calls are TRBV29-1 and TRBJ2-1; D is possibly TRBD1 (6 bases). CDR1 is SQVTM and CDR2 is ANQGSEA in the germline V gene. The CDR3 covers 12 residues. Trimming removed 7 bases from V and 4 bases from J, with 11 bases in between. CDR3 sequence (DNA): TGCAGCGCCTTGGACAGATACAATGAGCAGTTCTTC. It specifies CSALDRYNEQFF.